The present T cell receptor (beta chain) was sequenced within a study of OX40 agonist ivuxolimab in advanced cancers. This clone was detected only a few times. The assay was immunoSEQ multiplex PCR, and TCRdb's table has in-frame clones only and misses some. The repertoire includes roughly 9,500 clones, 66% of them detected once, and around 28% sits in the top ten. Germline CDR1 and CDR2: SGHVS and FQNEAQ. The CDR3 runs to 11 residues. V gave up 9 bases and J gave up 1 base, with 6 bases separating them. The chain joins TRBV7-8 to TRBJ1-1; D gene unclear. Here the sequenced sample was CD4+ or CD8+ T cells sorted from blood, taken in a trial of the OX40 agonist ivuxolimab. The TCR originated in an adult with an advanced solid tumor such as melanoma, head and neck, liver or kidney cancer. This CDR3 is CASQGNTEAFF. DNA of the CDR3: TGTGCCAGTCAAGGGAACACTGAAGCTTTCTTT.